A single T cell receptor beta chain is shown here with its context. This sample is drawn from a study of blood T cell repertoires in COVID-19. The wider study: Sites in the United States, Italy and Spain provided acute and convalescent COVID-19 samples. T cells, B-cell-depleted T cells, or PBMCs supplied cDNA or gDNA.

Per the original methods: Estimation of nucleated cell counts relied on the amplification of reference gene primers. Measured with immunoSEQ multiplex PCR; TCRdb has only the in-frame clones, and not every one. The V and J calls and the clone size are those of that table, but D and trimming were determined from the DNA. The sample includes over 200,000 clones, 70% to 90% of them seen just once. The V gene lost 0 bases and the J gene lost 8 bases, with 13 bases spanning the gap. The CDR3 spans 14 residues. CDR1 and CDR2 (germline): ENHRY, SYGVKD. The sequencing input was peripheral blood. V and J are TRBV10-3 and TRBJ1-2; D remains unclear. The receptor was isolated from a woman aged 18-29 years who had recovered from COVID-19. CDR3 amino acids: CAISESTSGLGYTF. CDR3 DNA: TGTGCCATCAGTGAGTCGACGTCGGGGTTAGGCTACACCTTC.